The rows below give T cell receptor beta chains drawn from one sample of a study of type 1 regulatory T cells. A single record per CDR3 protein comes from TCRdb applying MiXCR to the reads. The table includes some 15,000 distinct CDR3 sequences, roughly an eighth detected once. For these TCRs, the target antigens are not known. Input material: cultured T cells, either the whole culture or a sorted T cell fraction (not recorded which). The receptors here all came from a human donor in good health. The CDR3 runs from the conserved cysteine through the conserved F or W. The D gene is left open where the match is weak. Size tells how often a clone was seen (once, few, many) or the class of an expanded clone, and some rows leave it out.

abundance	d_gene	v_gene	j_gene	CDR3aa	CDR3nt
many	NA	TRBV5-6	TRBJ2-5	CASSRDLTWDQYF	TGTGCCAGCAGCAGAGACCTGACCTGGGACCAGTACTTC
many	TRBD2	TRBV11-2	TRBJ2-5	CASSYQAGEETQYF	TGTGCCAGCAGCTACCAAGCGGGAGAGGAGACCCAGTACTTC
many	NA	TRBV29-1	TRBJ2-1	CSVERGVGEQFF	TGCAGCGTTGAAAGGGGAGTCGGTGAGCAGTTCTTC
few	TRBD1	TRBV5-1	TRBJ1-2	CASSPRDRGNGYTF	TGCGCCAGCAGCCCCCGGGACAGGGGAAATGGCTACACCTTC
few	NA	TRBV11-2	TRBJ2-1	CASSSGELNEQFF	TGTGCCAGCAGCTCCGGGGAGCTCAATGAGCAGTTCTTC
NA	TRBD1	TRBV5-1	TRBJ2-1	CASSLGGTGEAEQFF	TGCGCCAGCAGCTTGGGCGGGACAGGGGAAGCTGAGCAGTTCTTC
many	NA	TRBV18	TRBJ2-3	CASSRGGSTDTQYF	TGTGCCAGCTCCCGTGGGGGGAGCACAGATACGCAGTATTTT
many	NA	TRBV5-6	TRBJ2-2	CASSWGYGELFF	TGTGCCAGCAGCTGGGGCTACGGGGAGCTGTTTTTT
many	TRBD2	TRBV7-2	TRBJ2-3	CASRRGLEDDTQYF	TGTGCCAGCAGACGGGGACTAGAGGACGATACGCAGTATTTT
many	NA	TRBV5-1	TRBJ1-1	CASSSTPRDLPTEAFF	TGCGCCAGCAGCTCAACCCCTCGGGATCTGCCGACTGAAGCTTTCTTT
many	NA	TRBV7-2	TRBJ2-3	CASTSTHGDTQYF	TGTGCCAGCACCTCGACCCATGGAGATACGCAGTATTTT
many	NA	TRBV5-5	TRBJ2-5	CATREQGQETQYF	TGTGCCACCCGGGAACAGGGTCAAGAGACCCAGTACTTC
NA	NA	TRBV10-3	TRBJ2-7	CAISSPQGIYEQYF	TGTGCCATCAGTTCGCCCCAGGGGATTTACGAGCAGTACTTC
few	NA	TRBV7-2	TRBJ2-2	CASRTGGSNTGELFF	TGTGCCAGCAGAACAGGTGGTTCGAACACCGGGGAGCTGTTTTTT
NA	TRBD2	TRBV20-1	TRBJ2-1	CSAGLAGHNEQFF	TGCAGTGCCGGACTAGCGGGCCACAATGAGCAGTTCTTC
few	NA	TRBV5-1	TRBJ2-1	CASTLGRVYNEQFF	TGCGCCAGCACCCTGGGCAGGGTCTACAATGAGCAGTTCTTC
NA	TRBD1	TRBV5-1	TRBJ2-2	CASRSGTASGELFF	TGCGCCAGCAGATCTGGGACAGCCAGCGGGGAGCTGTTTTTT
NA	NA	TRBV10-1	TRBJ2-7	CASSESRAEGYEQYF	TGCGCCAGCAGTGAGTCTAGGGCGGAGGGCTACGAGCAGTACTTC
many	TRBD2	TRBV5-1	TRBJ2-1	CASSLPRTSGRSEGTSSYNEQFF	TGCGCCAGCAGCTTGCCTCGGACTAGCGGGAGGTCCGAGGGAACGAGCTCCTACAATGAGCAGTTCTTC
NA	TRBD2	TRBV7-9	TRBJ2-1	CASSAGLAGKYEQFF	TGTGCCAGCAGCGCGGGACTAGCGGGAAAATACGAGCAGTTCTTC
many	NA	TRBV5-1	TRBJ1-5	CASSLDEEGQPQHF	TGCGCCAGCAGCTTGGACGAGGAAGGTCAGCCCCAGCATTTT
NA	NA	TRBV11-3	TRBJ2-1	CASSSLGGASPYNEQFF	TGTGCCAGCAGCTCCCTCGGAGGAGCGTCCCCGTACAATGAGCAGTTCTTC
many	NA	TRBV19	TRBJ1-3	CASRRQNGNTIYF	TGTGCCAGTAGACGGCAGAATGGAAACACCATATATTTT
many	TRBD2	TRBV12-3/TRBV12-4	TRBJ2-3	CASSPRTSGILQYF	TGTGCCAGCAGTCCCCGGACTAGCGGGATTCTGCAGTATTTT
NA	TRBD2	TRBV6-5	TRBJ2-2	CASRNQAGGPGTGELFF	TGTGCCAGCAGAAACCAAGCGGGAGGGCCCGGAACCGGGGAGCTGTTTTTT
many	NA	TRBV5-1	TRBJ2-1	CASSLDGRTYNEQFF	TGCGCCAGCAGCTTGGATGGACGGACCTACAATGAGCAGTTCTTC
few	TRBD2	TRBV11-2	TRBJ2-7	CASSPDLAGFYEQYF	TGTGCCAGCAGCCCAGACCTAGCGGGTTTCTACGAGCAGTACTTC
many	NA	TRBV7-8	TRBJ2-1	CASSWQIYNEQFF	TGTGCCAGCAGCTGGCAGATTTACAATGAGCAGTTCTTC
many	TRBD1	TRBV5-1	TRBJ1-1	CASSRDRVYEAFF	TGCGCCAGCAGCCGCGACAGGGTATATGAAGCTTTCTTT
many	TRBD1	TRBV11-2	TRBJ1-2	CASSFDRDYGYTF	TGTGCCAGCAGCTTTGACAGGGACTATGGCTACACCTTC
medium-sized	NA	TRBV20-1	TRBJ2-2	CSASKSSLKTGELFF	TGCAGTGCTAGCAAATCGTCCCTTAAAACCGGGGAGCTGTTTTTT
NA	TRBD1	TRBV28	TRBJ1-5	CASSFLTGGIIGNQPQHF	TGTGCCAGCAGTTTCCTGACAGGGGGCATTATCGGCAATCAGCCCCAGCATTTT
many	NA	TRBV18	TRBJ1-5	CASSPGNDNQPQHF	TGTGCCAGCTCACCAGGGAATGACAATCAGCCCCAGCATTTT
many	NA	TRBV3-1	TRBJ1-5	CASSQGDQPQHF	TGTGCCAGCAGCCAAGGGGACCAGCCCCAGCATTTT
NA	TRBD2	TRBV7-2	TRBJ2-1	CASSPMGLAGGEQFF	TGTGCCAGCAGCCCGATGGGACTAGCGGGAGGTGAGCAGTTCTTC
many	NA	TRBV9	TRBJ1-4	CASSVERGWGEKLFF	TGTGCCAGCAGCGTAGAGAGGGGCTGGGGTGAAAAACTGTTTTTT
many	NA	TRBV18	TRBJ1-1	CASSPLMTDTEAFF	TGTGCCAGCTCACCACTCATGACAGACACTGAAGCTTTCTTT
medium-sized	TRBD2	TRBV20-1	TRBJ2-5	CSARGLAGVTQYF	TGCAGTGCTAGGGGCCTAGCGGGAGTGACCCAGTACTTC
few	NA	TRBV28	TRBJ1-2	CASRAGLYNYGYTF	NA
NA	TRBD1	TRBV27	TRBJ2-5	CANSFQGAQETQYF	TGTGCCAACAGTTTCCAGGGGGCTCAAGAGACCCAGTACTTC
few	NA	TRBV5-4	TRBJ2-5	CASSLAGAQETQYF	TGTGCCAGCAGCTTAGCAGGGGCGCAAGAGACCCAGTACTTC
NA	TRBD2	TRBV5-4	TRBJ2-1	CASSLDFSGTYNEQFF	TGTGCCAGCAGCTTGGACTTTAGCGGGACCTACAATGAGCAGTTCTTC
many	NA	TRBV5-1	TRBJ2-1	CASSLGRSNEQFF	TGCGCCAGCAGCTTGGGACGGTCTAATGAGCAGTTCTTC
NA	TRBD2	TRBV10-3	TRBJ2-5	CAIGAGARGTQYF	TGTGCCATCGGGGCGGGAGCGAGGGGGACCCAGTACTTC
many	NA	TRBV5-1	TRBJ2-7	CASSLAGSRYEQYF	TGCGCCAGCAGCTTGGCCGGGTCCCGCTACGAGCAGTACTTC
NA	NA	TRBV5-1	TRBJ2-3	CANSLTAGKDTQYF	TGCGCCAACAGCTTGACCGCGGGAAAAGATACGCAGTATTTT
medium-sized	NA	TRBV5-1	TRBJ2-5	CASSENSANQETQYF	TGCGCCAGCAGCGAAAATAGCGCGAACCAAGAGACCCAGTACTTC
large	NA	TRBV6-6	TRBJ1-2	CASSRSGLSLYGYTF	TGTGCCAGCAGCCGGTCGGGACTTTCCCTCTATGGCTACACCTTC
NA	NA	TRBV5-6	TRBJ1-2	CASSLAYQPGYTF	TGTGCCAGCAGCTTGGCCTACCAACCGGGCTACACCTTC
NA	NA	TRBV7-9	TRBJ2-7	CASSLGQGVYEQYF	TGTGCCAGCAGCTTAGGGCAGGGAGTCTACGAGCAGTACTTC
many	TRBD1	TRBV4-2	TRBJ1-1	CASSQRTGPYTEAFF	TGTGCCAGCAGCCAAAGGACAGGCCCCTACACTGAAGCTTTCTTT
many	NA	TRBV6-6	TRBJ2-3	CASSYPGADRTDTQYF	TGTGCCAGCAGTTACCCCGGAGCCGATCGGACAGATACGCAGTATTTT
medium-sized	NA	TRBV18	TRBJ2-7	CASSPQVSYEQYF	TGTGCCAGCTCACCACAAGTTTCCTACGAGCAGTACTTC
many	NA	TRBV11-2	TRBJ2-5	CASSLGAGSETQYF	TGTGCCAGCAGCTTAGGGGCCGGGTCGGAGACCCAGTACTTC
many	NA	TRBV2	TRBJ2-7	CASNGQGPSYEQYF	TGTGCCAGCAACGGACAAGGCCCTTCCTACGAGCAGTACTTC
NA	NA	TRBV7-2	TRBJ2-5	CASSLGRGVGRAEAQYF	TGTGCCAGCAGCTTAGGGAGGGGAGTAGGCCGAGCGGAAGCCCAGTACTTC
few	NA	TRBV7-9	TRBJ2-4	CASSLGDIQYF	TGTGCCAGCAGCTTAGGGGACATTCAGTACTTC
NA	NA	TRBV7-9	TRBJ1-1	CASSLGTNTEAFF	TGTGCCAGCAGCTTAGGGACGAACACTGAAGCTTTCTTT
many	NA	TRBV5-5	TRBJ2-5	CASSARVQETQYF	TGTGCCAGCAGCGCGAGGGTCCAAGAGACCCAGTACTTC